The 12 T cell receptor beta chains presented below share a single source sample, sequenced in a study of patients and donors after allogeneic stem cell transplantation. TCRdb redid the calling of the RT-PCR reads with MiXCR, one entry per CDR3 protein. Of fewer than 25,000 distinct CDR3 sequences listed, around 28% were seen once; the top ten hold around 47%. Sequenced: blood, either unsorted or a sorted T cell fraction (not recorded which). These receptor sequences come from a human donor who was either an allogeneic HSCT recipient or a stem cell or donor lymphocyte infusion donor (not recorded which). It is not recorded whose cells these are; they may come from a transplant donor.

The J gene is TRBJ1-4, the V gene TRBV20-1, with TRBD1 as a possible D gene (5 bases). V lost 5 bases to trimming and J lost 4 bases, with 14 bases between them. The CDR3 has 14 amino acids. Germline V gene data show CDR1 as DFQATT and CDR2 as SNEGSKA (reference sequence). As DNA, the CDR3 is TGCAGTGCTGACAGATCCACCTATAATGAAAAACTGTTTTTT. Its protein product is CSADRSTYNEKLFF.

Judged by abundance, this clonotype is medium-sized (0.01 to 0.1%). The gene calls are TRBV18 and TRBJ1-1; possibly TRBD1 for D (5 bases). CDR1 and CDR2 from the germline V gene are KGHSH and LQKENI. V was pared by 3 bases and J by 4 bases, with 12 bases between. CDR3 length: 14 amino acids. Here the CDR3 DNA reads TGTGCCAGCTCACCTCTCGGGGGGACCACTGAAGCTTTCTTT. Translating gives CASSPLGGTTEAFF.

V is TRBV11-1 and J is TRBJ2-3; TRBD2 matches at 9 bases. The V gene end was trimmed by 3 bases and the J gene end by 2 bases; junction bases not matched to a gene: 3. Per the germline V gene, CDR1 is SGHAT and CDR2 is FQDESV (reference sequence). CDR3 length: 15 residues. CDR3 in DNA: TGTGCCAGCAGCTTGACTAGCGGTCCCACAGATACGCAGTATTTT. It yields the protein CASSLTSGPTDTQYF.

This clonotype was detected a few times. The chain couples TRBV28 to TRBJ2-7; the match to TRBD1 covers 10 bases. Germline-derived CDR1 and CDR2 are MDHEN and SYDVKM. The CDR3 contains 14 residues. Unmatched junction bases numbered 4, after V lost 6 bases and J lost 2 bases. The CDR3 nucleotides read TGTGCCAGCAGCGGGACAGGGGCCCCCTACGAGCAGTACTTC. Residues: CASSGTGAPYEQYF.

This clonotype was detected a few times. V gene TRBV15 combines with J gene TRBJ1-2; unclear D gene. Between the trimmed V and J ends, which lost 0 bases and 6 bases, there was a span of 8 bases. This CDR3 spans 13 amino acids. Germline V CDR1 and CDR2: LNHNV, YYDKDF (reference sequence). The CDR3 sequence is CATSRDPYDGYTF. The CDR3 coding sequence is TGTGCCACCAGCAGAGATCCCTATGATGGCTACACCTTC.

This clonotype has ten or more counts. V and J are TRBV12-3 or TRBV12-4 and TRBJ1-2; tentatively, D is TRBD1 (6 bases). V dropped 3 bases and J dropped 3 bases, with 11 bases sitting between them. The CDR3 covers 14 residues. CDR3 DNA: TGTGCCAGCAGTTTTAACAGGGCGCACTATGGCTACACCTTC. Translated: CASSFNRAHYGYTF.

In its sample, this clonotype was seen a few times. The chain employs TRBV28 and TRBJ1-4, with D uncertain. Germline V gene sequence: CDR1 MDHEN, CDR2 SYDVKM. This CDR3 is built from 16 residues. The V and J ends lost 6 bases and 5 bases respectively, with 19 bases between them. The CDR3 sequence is CASSPALPRRNEKLFF. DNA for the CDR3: TGTGCCAGCAGCCCAGCCCTCCCGAGGAGAAATGAAAAACTGTTTTTT.

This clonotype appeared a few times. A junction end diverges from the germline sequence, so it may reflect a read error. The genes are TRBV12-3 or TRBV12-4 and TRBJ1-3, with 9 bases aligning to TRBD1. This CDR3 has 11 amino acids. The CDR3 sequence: CASSQGTGSAF. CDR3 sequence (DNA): TGTGCCAGCAGTCAGGGGACAGGGTCGGCTTTT.

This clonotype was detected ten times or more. CDR3: CASSSRQGSYNSPLHF. CDR3 DNA sequence: TGTGCCAGCAGTTCAAGACAGGGGTCCTATAATTCACCCCTCCACTTT. The chain joins TRBV12-3 or TRBV12-4 to TRBJ1-6; 8 bases are shared with TRBD1. V lost 4 bases, J lost 1 base, and 3 bases stayed unmatched. The CDR3 has 16 amino acids.

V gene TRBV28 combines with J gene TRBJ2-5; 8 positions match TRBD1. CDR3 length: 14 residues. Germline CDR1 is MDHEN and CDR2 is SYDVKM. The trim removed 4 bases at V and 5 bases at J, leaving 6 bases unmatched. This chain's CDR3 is CASSWGQVRETQYF. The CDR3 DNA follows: TGTGCCAGCAGTTGGGGACAGGTTAGGGAGACCCAGTACTTC. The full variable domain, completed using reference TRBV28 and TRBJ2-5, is DVKVTQSSRYLVKRTGEKVFLECVQDMDHENMFWYRQDPGLGLRLIYFSYDVKMKEKGDIPEGYSVSREKKERFSLILESASTNQTSMYLCASSWGQVRETQYFGPGTRLLVL.

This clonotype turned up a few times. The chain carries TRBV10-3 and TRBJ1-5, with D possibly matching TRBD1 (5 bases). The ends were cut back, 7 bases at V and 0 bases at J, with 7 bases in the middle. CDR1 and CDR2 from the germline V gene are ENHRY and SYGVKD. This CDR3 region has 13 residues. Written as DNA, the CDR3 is TGTGCCATCAAGGGGAATAGCAATCAGCCCCAGCATTTT. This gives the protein CAIKGNSNQPQHF.

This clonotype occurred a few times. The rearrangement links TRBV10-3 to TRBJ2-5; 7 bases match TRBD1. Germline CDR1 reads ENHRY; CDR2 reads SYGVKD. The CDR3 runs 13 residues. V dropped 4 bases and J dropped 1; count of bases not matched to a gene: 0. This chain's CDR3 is CAISGQGQETQYF. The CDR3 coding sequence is TGTGCCATCAGTGGACAGGGCCAAGAGACCCAGTACTTC.